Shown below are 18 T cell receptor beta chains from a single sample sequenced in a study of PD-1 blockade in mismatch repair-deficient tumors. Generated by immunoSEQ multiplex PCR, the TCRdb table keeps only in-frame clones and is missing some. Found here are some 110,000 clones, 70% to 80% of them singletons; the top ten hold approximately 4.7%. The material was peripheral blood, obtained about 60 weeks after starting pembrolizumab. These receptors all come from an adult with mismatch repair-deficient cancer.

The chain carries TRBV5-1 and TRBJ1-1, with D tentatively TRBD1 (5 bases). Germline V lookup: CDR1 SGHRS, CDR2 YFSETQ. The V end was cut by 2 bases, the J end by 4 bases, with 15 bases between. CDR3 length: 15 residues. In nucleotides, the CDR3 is TGCGCCAGCAGCTTCGAGAGGAATACAGGCACTGAAGCTTTCTTT. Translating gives CASSFERNTGTEAFF.

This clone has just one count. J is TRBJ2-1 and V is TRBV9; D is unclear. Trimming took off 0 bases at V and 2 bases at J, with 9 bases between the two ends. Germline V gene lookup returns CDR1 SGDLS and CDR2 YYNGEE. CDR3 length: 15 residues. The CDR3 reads CASSVEQQAYNEQFF. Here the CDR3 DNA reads TGTGCCAGCAGCGTAGAACAGCAAGCCTACAATGAGCAGTTCTTC.

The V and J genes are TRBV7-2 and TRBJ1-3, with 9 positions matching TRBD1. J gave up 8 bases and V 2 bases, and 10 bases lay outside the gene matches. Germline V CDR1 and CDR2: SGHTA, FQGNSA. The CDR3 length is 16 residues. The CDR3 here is CASSLIPTGGFDTIYF. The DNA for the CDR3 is TGTGCCAGCAGCTTAATACCTACAGGGGGCTTTGACACCATATATTTT.

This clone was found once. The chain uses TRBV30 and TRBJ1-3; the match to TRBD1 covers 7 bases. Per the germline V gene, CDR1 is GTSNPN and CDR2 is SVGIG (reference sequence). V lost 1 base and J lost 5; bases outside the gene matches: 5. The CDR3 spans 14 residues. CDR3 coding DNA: TGTGCCTGGAGTGACCCGGGACAGAGAAACACCATATATTTT. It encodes CAWSDPGQRNTIYF.

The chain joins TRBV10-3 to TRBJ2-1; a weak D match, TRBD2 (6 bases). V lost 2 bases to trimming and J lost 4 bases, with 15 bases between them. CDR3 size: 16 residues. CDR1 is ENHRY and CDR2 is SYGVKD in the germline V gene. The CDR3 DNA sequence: TGTGCCATCAGTGAGATGGTCGGGAGAGAATACAATGAGCAGTTCTTC. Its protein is CAISEMVGREYNEQFF.

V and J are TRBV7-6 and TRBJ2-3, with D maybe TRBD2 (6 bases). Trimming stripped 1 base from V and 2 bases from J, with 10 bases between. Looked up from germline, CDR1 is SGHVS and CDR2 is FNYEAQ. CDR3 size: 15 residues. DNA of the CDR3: TGTGCCAGCAGCTTAGACGGGAGTTTCACAGATACGCAGTATTTT. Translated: CASSLDGSFTDTQYF.

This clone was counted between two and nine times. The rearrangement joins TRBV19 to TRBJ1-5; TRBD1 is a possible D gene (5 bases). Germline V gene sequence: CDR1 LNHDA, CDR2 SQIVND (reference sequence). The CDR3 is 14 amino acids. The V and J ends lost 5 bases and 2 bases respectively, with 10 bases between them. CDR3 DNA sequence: TGTGCCAGTAGTCCACGGGACGGCAATCAGCCCCAGCATTTT. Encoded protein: CASSPRDGNQPQHF.

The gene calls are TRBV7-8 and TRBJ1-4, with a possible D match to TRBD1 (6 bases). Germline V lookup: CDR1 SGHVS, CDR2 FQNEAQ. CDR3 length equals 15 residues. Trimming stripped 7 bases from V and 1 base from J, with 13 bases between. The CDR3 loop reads CASTRTGQTNEKLFF. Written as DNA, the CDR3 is TGTGCCAGCACCCGGACGGGACAAACTAATGAAAAACTGTTTTTT.

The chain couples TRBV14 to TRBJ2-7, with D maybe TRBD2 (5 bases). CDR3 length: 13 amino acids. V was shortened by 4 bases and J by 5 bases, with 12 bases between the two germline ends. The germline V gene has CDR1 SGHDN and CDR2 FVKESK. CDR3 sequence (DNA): TGTGCCAGCAGCCGTTTGAGGGTCCACGAGCAGTACTTC. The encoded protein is CASSRLRVHEQYF.

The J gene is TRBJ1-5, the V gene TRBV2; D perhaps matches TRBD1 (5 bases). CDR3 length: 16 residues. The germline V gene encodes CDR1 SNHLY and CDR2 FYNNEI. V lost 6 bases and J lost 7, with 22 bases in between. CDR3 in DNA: TGTGCCAGCAGCGGCGACGGGACTCCCTCGGACCAGCCCCAGCATTTT. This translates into CASSGDGTPSDQPQHF.

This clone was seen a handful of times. CDR3 residues: CASESQVSYEQYF. The CDR3 nucleotides are TGTGCCAGCGAGTCGCAAGTTTCCTACGAGCAGTACTTC. The chain recombines TRBV6-1 with TRBJ2-7; no definite D call. The V gene lost 8 bases and the J gene lost 1 base, with 12 bases spanning the gap. This CDR3 spans 13 amino acids. The germline gives CDR1 MNHNS, CDR2 SASEGT.

The CDR3 bases are TGTGCCTGGGGAAGTACAGATACGCAGTATTTT. Amino acids: CAWGSTDTQYF. The chain couples TRBV30 to TRBJ2-3; D gene uncertain. Germline values: CDR1 GTSNPN, CDR2 SVGIG (reference sequence). This CDR3 comprises 11 residues. The germline V and J ends were trimmed by 5 bases and 3 bases, with 6 bases remaining between them.

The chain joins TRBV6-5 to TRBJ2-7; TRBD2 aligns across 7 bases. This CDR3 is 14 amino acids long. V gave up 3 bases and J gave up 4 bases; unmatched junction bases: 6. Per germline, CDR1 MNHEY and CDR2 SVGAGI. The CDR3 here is CASSYGLAEYEQYF. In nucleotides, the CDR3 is TGTGCCAGCAGTTATGGTCTAGCGGAATACGAGCAGTACTTC.

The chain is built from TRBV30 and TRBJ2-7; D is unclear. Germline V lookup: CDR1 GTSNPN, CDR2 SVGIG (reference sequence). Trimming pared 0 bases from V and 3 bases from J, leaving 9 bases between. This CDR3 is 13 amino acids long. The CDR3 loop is CAWSVSLYYEQYF. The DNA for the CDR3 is TGTGCCTGGAGTGTAAGTCTCTACTACGAGCAGTACTTC.

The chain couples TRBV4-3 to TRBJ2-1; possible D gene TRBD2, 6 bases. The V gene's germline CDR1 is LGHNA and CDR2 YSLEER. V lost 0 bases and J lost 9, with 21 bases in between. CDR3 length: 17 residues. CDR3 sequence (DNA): TGCGCCAGCAGCCAAGAGGGAGCTTCATTAGCGGCGGGTGAGCAGTTCTTC. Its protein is CASSQEGASLAAGEQFF.

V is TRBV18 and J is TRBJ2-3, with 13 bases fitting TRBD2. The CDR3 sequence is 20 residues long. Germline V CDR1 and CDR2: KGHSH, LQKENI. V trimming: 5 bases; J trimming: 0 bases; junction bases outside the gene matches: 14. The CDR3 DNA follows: TGTGCCAGCTCAACCACCAATTCCCCACTAGCGGGAGGGAGCACAGATACGCAGTATTTT. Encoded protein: CASSTTNSPLAGGSTDTQYF.

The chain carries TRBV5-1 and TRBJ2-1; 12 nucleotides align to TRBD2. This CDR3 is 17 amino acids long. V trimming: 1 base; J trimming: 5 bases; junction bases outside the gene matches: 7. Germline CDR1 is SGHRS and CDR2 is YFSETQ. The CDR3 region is CASSLTRLAGVDNEQFF. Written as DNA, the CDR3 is TGCGCCAGCAGCTTGACCCGACTAGCGGGAGTTGACAATGAGCAGTTCTTC.

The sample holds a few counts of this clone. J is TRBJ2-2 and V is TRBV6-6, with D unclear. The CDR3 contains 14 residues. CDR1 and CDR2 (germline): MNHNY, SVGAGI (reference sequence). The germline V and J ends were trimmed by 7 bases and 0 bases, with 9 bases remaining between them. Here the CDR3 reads CASTDVANTGELFF. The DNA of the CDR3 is TGTGCCAGCACGGACGTCGCGAACACCGGGGAGCTGTTTTTT.